Described below is a single T cell receptor beta chain sequence and its context. This sample was taken from a study of blood T cell repertoires in COVID-19. Per germline, CDR1 SGHRS and CDR2 YFSETQ. The junction had 10 bases not matched to a gene; V was cut back by 3 bases and J by 5 bases. This CDR3 contains 16 residues. Per the study methods: Estimates of nucleated cell counts were drawn from the amplification of reference gene primers. TCRdb's copy holds only in-frame clones and misses some; the assay was immunoSEQ multiplex PCR. V and J calls plus clone size are reproduced from that table; the DNA served to infer D and trimming. The repertoire holds some 200,000 clones, with 80% to 90% as singletons. While infection was still active, Seattle patients were enrolled and then followed longitudinally.

Sequenced input: peripheral blood. The chain recombines TRBV5-1 with TRBJ2-5; TRBD2 matches 10 bases. This clonotype was obtained from a woman in her 70s with COVID-19, enrolled during active disease. The DNA for the CDR3 is TGCGCCAGCAGCTCGACACAACCGGGACTAGCGGAGACCCAGTACTTC. It encodes CASSSTQPGLAETQYF.